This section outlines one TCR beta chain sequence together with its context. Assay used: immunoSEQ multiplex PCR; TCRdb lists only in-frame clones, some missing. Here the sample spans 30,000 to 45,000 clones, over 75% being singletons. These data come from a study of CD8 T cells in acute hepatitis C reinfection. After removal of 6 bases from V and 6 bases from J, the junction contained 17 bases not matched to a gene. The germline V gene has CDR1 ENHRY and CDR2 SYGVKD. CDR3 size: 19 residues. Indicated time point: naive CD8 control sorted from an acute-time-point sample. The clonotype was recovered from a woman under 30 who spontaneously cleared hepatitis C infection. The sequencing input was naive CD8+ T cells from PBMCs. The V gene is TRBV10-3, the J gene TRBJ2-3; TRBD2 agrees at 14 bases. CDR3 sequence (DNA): TGTGCCATCAGCCGCCGAGGGACTAGCGGGAGTCGGGAGGATGATACGCAGTATTTT. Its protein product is CAISRRGTSGSREDDTQYF.